This T cell receptor (beta chain) emerged from a study of post-analysis software for immune sequencing data (dated by TCRdb to the mid-2010s). The study in broad terms: Relapsing-remitting, secondary progressive and progressive-relapsing multiple sclerosis were recorded as disease courses, and subtype annotation was lacking for some patients. The multiple sclerosis patient repertoires were compared with about a dozen previously published healthy control repertoires from donors aged 6 to 25 years. A subset of samples was prepared in parallel using single-end sample barcoding, then pooled and co-amplified after Illumina adapter ligation. On the study overall, not on this receptor specifically: Normalized Chao1 diversity was significantly lower in multiple sclerosis patients than controls, suggesting substantial peripheral T-cell clonal expansion. Direct clustering with F measure revealed strong co-clustering of samples prepared in the same batch, which led to a batch-effect correction. The multiple sclerosis patient group was slightly younger than the control group. Significantly higher frequencies in patients than in controls were found for five TRBV segments, including TRBV5-6, TRBV5-1 and TRBV20-1.

To demonstrate the VDJtools post-analysis software, the study profiled TCR beta repertoires from the peripheral blood of about a dozen young patients with multiple sclerosis. The patients with multiple sclerosis were children and adolescents between about 6 and 17 years of age. Preparation of the library involved PCR. The sample was run on an Illumina HiSeq 2500. To reduce PCR and sequencing biases, unique molecular identifiers were incorporated into the TCR beta cDNA libraries. Roughly 0.5 million cDNA molecules were obtained per 1 to 10 million input T cells, so each molecule approximated one T cell. The patient libraries were prepared and sequenced with the same protocol used for the earlier healthy control dataset. Within a given batch, samples were prepared together, multiplexed and sequenced on the same HiSeq lane. Processing in the source paper ran as follows. Raw barcoded reads were processed with MIGEC, discarding single-read molecular identifier groups before consensus assembly and CDR3 extraction. VDJtools was used for post-analysis of the clonotype tables, and diversity was normalized by down-sampling every dataset to the size of the smallest sample. To correct batch-related cross-sample contamination, repertoire overlap clustering matched CDR3 amino acid sequences but not nucleotide sequences. The public reads were reprocessed in TCRdb via fastp at Q25 and MiXCR, keeping in-frame beta chains. One record per CDR3 amino acid sequence lists the most common genes and DNA. It is TCRdb's table, rather than the study itself, that gives the V and J calls and clone size. In all, the sample holds more than 450,000 distinct CDR3 sequences, and under 40% of those were seen once. Approximately 6% of the sample is in the top ten clones.

There are 13 amino acids in the CDR3, from cysteine to phenylalanine inclusive. Only the CDR3 portion is preserved as DNA: 39 bases, with reading frame beginning at the first base. Trimming at the junction amounts to 5 bases on V and 6 bases on J, and the germline ends lie 11 bases apart. The CDR1 and CDR2 encoded by the germline V gene (reference sequence) are SGHAT and FQDESV. As concerns this clonotype: The clone's antigen remains unknown. No quality values exist for individual bases; no much larger clone is one base distant.

The receptor was isolated from a girl aged 2 to 17 with multiple sclerosis. The sample consisted of blood. The rearrangement joined TRBV11-1 to TRBJ2-1; TRBD2 might be the D gene, on 5 matching bases. The CDR3 corresponds to CASSATRGNEQFF. The nucleotide sequence is given as TGTGCCAGCAGCGCCACCCGGGGCAATGAGCAGTTCTTC. The CDR3, completed at both ends by the reference TRBV11-1 and TRBJ2-1 genes, gives the full variable domain EAEVAQSPRYKITEKSQAVAFWCDPISGHATLYWYRQILGQGPELLVQFQDESVVDDSQLPKDRFSAERLKGVDSTLKIQPAELGDSAMYLCASSATRGNEQFFGPGTRLTVL.